The 30 T cell receptor beta chains reported below all come from one sample, sequenced in a study of cytotoxic CD8 clonotypes in ibrutinib-treated CLL. Here immunoSEQ multiplex PCR was the method, and the copy in TCRdb shows in-frame clones only, minus some. This sample has 73,000 or so clones, with 68% found just once. Here the sequenced sample was PBMCs, taken after 12 months of ibrutinib treatment. These receptors were obtained from a human donor with chronic lymphocytic leukemia.

The gene calls are TRBV13 and TRBJ2-5; 10 bases match TRBD1. V shed 1 base and J 5 bases; nucleotides not matched to a gene: 7. Per germline, CDR1 PRHDT and CDR2 FYEKMQ (reference sequence). This CDR3 has 16 residues. CDR3 coding DNA: TGTGCCAGCAGCTTAGAGACAGGGGGCTTCGGGGAGACCCAGTACTTC. Amino acid sequence: CASSLETGGFGETQYF.

The chain joins TRBV4-3 to TRBJ2-5; D may be TRBD1 (5 bases). Germline V lookup: CDR1 LGHNA, CDR2 YSLEER. Trimming took off 0 bases at V and 6 bases at J, with 11 bases between the two ends. The CDR3 has 14 residues. Here the CDR3 reads CASSQDAGLQTQYF. CDR3 DNA sequence: TGCGCCAGCAGCCAAGATGCAGGGTTACAGACCCAGTACTTC.

The genes are TRBV11-2 and TRBJ1-2, with TRBD1 as a possible D gene (6 bases). CDR1 and CDR2 from the germline V gene are SGHAT and FQNNGV. This CDR3 comprises 13 residues. Trimming removed 5 bases from V and 5 bases from J, with 12 bases in between. CDR3 sequence reads: CASSPQRGYGYTF. CDR3 DNA sequence: TGTGCCAGCAGCCCTCAGAGGGGGTATGGCTACACCTTC.

This clone occurred a few times. The DNA for the CDR3 is TGTGCCAGTAGTAAAACGTTCGGACGCCGACAGATAGATGGCTACACCTTC. As protein: CASSKTFGRRQIDGYTF. This rearrangement joins TRBV19 to TRBJ1-2; weak D call: TRBD1 (5 bases). V lost 4 bases, J lost 6 bases, and 24 bases lay in between. CDR1 and CDR2 from the germline V gene are LNHDA and SQIVND (reference sequence). CDR3 length: 17 residues.

This sequence joins TRBV7-8 and TRBJ2-7; 7 bases match TRBD2. The junction had 17 bases not matched to a gene; V was cut back by 5 bases and J by 1 base. Germline lookup yields CDR1 SGHVS and CDR2 FQNEAQ. This CDR3 has 18 amino acids. CDR3 bases: TGTGCCAGCAGCGAAAATTTTAGGGCTAGCGGATATTCCTACGAGCAGTACTTC. Translated: CASSENFRASGYSYEQYF.

The rearrangement joins TRBV9 to TRBJ1-2; D is undetermined. CDR1 and CDR2 (germline): SGDLS, YYNGEE. Trimming cost V 0 bases and J 4 bases, with 13 bases left between them. This CDR3 has 15 residues. CDR3 region: CASSVGQFDAYGYTF. The CDR3 DNA follows: TGTGCCAGCAGCGTAGGGCAGTTCGATGCCTATGGCTACACCTTC.

The V gene is TRBV5-1, the J gene TRBJ2-7; 7 bases are a match to TRBD2. The CDR3 has 15 amino acids. V shed 0 bases, J shed 3 bases, and the junction held 6 bases outside the gene matches. The germline V gene has CDR1 SGHRS and CDR2 YFSETQ. CDR3 DNA: TGCGCCAGCAGCTTGGCAATGGGAGGGAACTACGAGCAGTACTTC. Its protein is CASSLAMGGNYEQYF. Using reference TRBV5-1 and TRBJ2-7 for the parts outside the CDR3, the full variable domain is KAGVTQTPRYLIKTRGQQVTLSCSPISGHRSVSWYQQTPGQGLQFLFEYFSETQRNKGNFPGRFSGRQFSNSRSEMNVSTLELGDSALYLCASSLAMGGNYEQYFGPGTRLTVT.

In its sample, this clone was seen a few times. This chain connects TRBV25-1 to TRBJ2-7; D is possibly TRBD1 (6 bases). Trimming cost V 5 bases and J 0 bases, with 11 bases left between them. Germline CDR1 MGHDK, CDR2 SYGVNS. CDR3 length: 14 amino acids. The CDR3 reads CASSRTDLSYEQYF. In DNA form, the CDR3 reads TGTGCCAGCAGTCGGACAGACCTCTCCTACGAGCAGTACTTC.

The V call is TRBV11-2, the J call TRBJ1-4; D may be TRBD1 (6 bases). Trimming removed 4 bases at V and 8 bases at J, with 14 bases between. Germline V CDR1 and CDR2: SGHAT, FQNNGV. This CDR3 is 14 amino acids long. CDR3 sequence: CASSSPGGGEKLFF. The CDR3 bases are TGTGCCAGCAGCTCCCCCGGAGGGGGGGAAAAACTGTTTTTT. The complete variable domain, with remaining parts taken from reference TRBV11-2 and TRBJ1-4, reads EAGVAQSPRYKIIEKRQSVAFWCNPISGHATLYWYQQILGQGPKLLIQFQNNGVVDDSQLPKDRFSAERLKGVDSTLKIQPAKLEDSAVYLCASSSPGGGEKLFFGSGTQLSVL.

This chain connects TRBV5-8 to TRBJ1-6; no definite D call. V lost 4 bases and J lost 7, with 12 bases in between. Germline loops: CDR1 SGHTS, CDR2 YDEGEE. The CDR3 is made up of 14 amino acids. The CDR3 DNA sequence: TGTGCCAGCAGCGCGCGGACCAGCAATTCACCCCTCCACTTT. Protein: CASSARTSNSPLHF.

The chain joins TRBV30 to TRBJ2-5, with 8 bases fitting TRBD1. The CDR3 is 16 amino acids. V shed 2 bases and J 4 bases; nucleotides not matched to a gene: 12. The germline V gene has CDR1 GTSNPN and CDR2 SVGIG (reference sequence). The DNA for the CDR3 is TGTGCCTGGAGTTCCAACAGGGGGGTCGGGAGAGAGACCCAGTACTTC. Translated: CAWSSNRGVGRETQYF.

The J gene is TRBJ2-2, the V gene TRBV6-4; 13 bases agree with TRBD2. V lost 8 bases, J lost 2 bases, and 8 bases stayed unmatched. Germline CDR1 and CDR2: MRHNA and SNTAGT. This CDR3 is 17 amino acids long. DNA of the CDR3: TGTGCCAGCTCTCCGGGACTAGCGGGGAGAAACACCGGGGAGCTGTTTTTT. Protein: CASSPGLAGRNTGELFF.

The rearrangement links TRBV27 to TRBJ1-2; D perhaps matches TRBD1 (6 bases). The V end lost 4 bases, the J end lost 1 base, and 13 bases lay between the germline ends. The CDR3 loop spans 15 amino acids. In germline, CDR1 is MNHEY, CDR2 SMNVEV (reference sequence). The CDR3 loop is CASSSDLQGNYGYTF. The CDR3 DNA sequence: TGTGCCAGCAGTTCAGATCTACAGGGTAACTATGGCTACACCTTC.

The rearrangement uses TRBV5-1 and TRBJ1-2; D is perhaps TRBD1 (6 bases). V was clipped by 3 bases and J by 5 bases, with 14 bases between them. The CDR3 has 14 amino acids. In germline, CDR1 is SGHRS, CDR2 YFSETQ. CDR3 bases: TGCGCCAGCAGCTCAGGACAGCGATATTATGGCTACACCTTC. This gives the protein CASSSGQRYYGYTF.

The chain is built from TRBV30 and TRBJ1-2, with D possibly being TRBD1 (5 bases). The V end lost 2 bases, the J end lost 2 bases, and 21 bases lay between the germline ends. There are 17 residues in the CDR3. Looked up from germline, CDR1 is GTSNPN and CDR2 is SVGIG (reference sequence). The CDR3: CAWSPGESWGVNYGYTF. CDR3 sequence (DNA): TGTGCCTGGAGTCCCGGAGAGTCTTGGGGGGTAAACTATGGCTACACCTTC.

The chain is built from TRBV29-1 and TRBJ2-1; 7 bases align to TRBD1. The CDR3 covers 14 residues. Germline V gene lookup returns CDR1 SQVTM and CDR2 ANQGSEA. The V and J ends lost 5 bases and 5 bases, in that order; junction bases with no gene match: 9. CDR3 coding DNA: TGCAGCGTTCGGACAGGCCGACGAAACAATGAGCAGTTCTTC. Amino acid sequence: CSVRTGRRNNEQFF.

The gene calls are TRBV27 and TRBJ2-2; D may match TRBD1 or TRBD2 (5 bases each). CDR3 size: 14 residues. Germline V gene lookup returns CDR1 MNHEY and CDR2 SMNVEV (reference sequence). V was trimmed by 7 bases and J by 6 bases, leaving 15 bases between them. CDR3 loop: CASMGVAFPGELFF. Written as DNA, the CDR3 is TGTGCCAGCATGGGGGTAGCGTTCCCCGGGGAGCTGTTTTTT.

This chain joins TRBV6-5 and TRBJ1-2; 7 nucleotides line up with TRBD1. The ends lost 6 bases at V and 7 bases at J; junction bases unmatched: 11. In germline, CDR1 is MNHEY, CDR2 SVGAGI. The CDR3 has 14 amino acids. The CDR3 here is CASSQIQGYGGYTF. Here the CDR3 DNA reads TGTGCCAGCAGCCAAATACAGGGGTACGGTGGCTACACCTTC.

V gene TRBV6-5 combines with J gene TRBJ2-7; 10 bases map to TRBD1. The ends lost 6 bases at V and 10 bases at J; junction bases unmatched: 12. Germline-derived CDR1 and CDR2 are MNHEY and SVGAGI. CDR3 size: 14 residues. The CDR3 reads CASRPPGQGSYQYF. The CDR3 nucleotides are TGTGCCAGCAGACCCCCGGGACAGGGGTCTTATCAGTACTTC.

The chain has TRBV7-2 and TRBJ1-1; 10 positions agree with TRBD1. CDR1 and CDR2 (germline): SGHTA, FQGNSA. The CDR3 has 14 amino acids. V dropped 1 base and J dropped 7; count of bases not matched to a gene: 3. CDR3 nucleotide sequence: TGTGCCAGCAGCTTAGGGACAGGGGGAATTGAAGCTTTCTTT. It specifies CASSLGTGGIEAFF.

This clone was observed a handful of times. The chain employs TRBV10-3 and TRBJ1-1; the match to TRBD1 covers 7 bases. Per germline, CDR1 ENHRY and CDR2 SYGVKD. This CDR3 has 12 residues. J gave up 7 bases and V 6 bases, and 5 bases lay outside the gene matches. CDR3: CAIRPRDSEAFF. The CDR3 nucleotides are TGTGCCATCAGACCCAGGGACAGTGAAGCTTTCTTT.

On this clone itself: A junction end diverges from the germline sequence, so it may reflect a read error. The sample carries other DNA sequences with the same CDR3. The rearrangement uses TRBV5-4 and TRBJ2-3; TRBD2 matches 10 bases. The CDR3 length is 14 residues. Germline loops: CDR1 SGHNT, CDR2 YYREEE (reference sequence). DNA of the CDR3: TGCGCCAGCAGCCTAGCGGGGGGCACAGATACGCAGTATTTT. Protein sequence: CASSLAGGTDTQYF.

The V gene is TRBV15, the J gene TRBJ2-5; TRBD2 aligns across 8 bases. Germline CDR1 is LNHNV and CDR2 is YYDKDF (reference sequence). J was trimmed by 2 bases and V by 0 bases; bases with no gene match: 2. This CDR3 has 15 residues. CDR3 region: CATSRDSGGQETQYF. The CDR3 DNA reads TGTGCCACCAGCAGAGATTCGGGGGGGCAAGAGACCCAGTACTTC. The whole variable domain, filled in from reference TRBV15 and TRBJ2-5, reads DAMVIQNPRYQVTQFGKPVTLSCSQTLNHNVMYWYQQKSSQAPKLLFHYYDKDFNNEADTPDNFQSRRPNTSFCFLDIRSPGLGDTAMYLCATSRDSGGQETQYFGPGTRLLVL.

This chain joins TRBV9 and TRBJ2-2, with a tentative D call TRBD2 (6 bases). The CDR3 runs to 13 residues. The V gene's germline CDR1 is SGDLS and CDR2 YYNGEE. V dropped 3 bases and J dropped 6 bases, with 9 bases sitting between them. CDR3 nucleotide sequence: TGTGCCAGCAGCGAGCGGGTGTCCGGGGAGCTGTTTTTT. Residues: CASSERVSGELFF.

The chain combines TRBV11-3 with TRBJ2-1, with a weak D call TRBD1 (6 bases). The CDR3 sequence is 14 residues long. In germline, CDR1 is SGHNT, CDR2 YENEEA. The V gene lost 5 bases and the J gene lost 4 bases, with 12 bases spanning the gap. This CDR3 is CASSRDIGYNEQFF. The CDR3 region has the DNA TGTGCCAGCAGCCGGGACATAGGTTACAATGAGCAGTTCTTC.

This chain uses TRBV5-1 with TRBJ2-1; possible D gene TRBD1, 5 bases. Germline V CDR1 and CDR2: SGHRS, YFSETQ. V gave up 4 bases and J gave up 3 bases, with 8 bases separating them. There are 13 residues in the CDR3. The CDR3 bases are TGCGCCAGCAGCACAGGTAACTACAATGAGCAGTTCTTC. Translated: CASSTGNYNEQFF.

This clone has a single count. The rearrangement joins TRBV5-4 to TRBJ1-6; the D is unclear. The CDR3 loop spans 15 amino acids. The V gene's germline CDR1 is SGHNT and CDR2 YYREEE (reference sequence). V shed 4 bases and J shed 5 bases, with 13 bases lying between them. The chain's CDR3 is CASSKKTGDNSPLHF. CDR3 DNA sequence: TGTGCCAGCAGCAAAAAGACGGGAGATAATTCACCCCTCCACTTT.

The V and J genes are TRBV5-1 and TRBJ2-3; TRBD1 is a possible D gene (6 bases). This CDR3 is built from 13 residues. Germline lookup yields CDR1 SGHRS and CDR2 YFSETQ. V dropped 0 bases and J dropped 4 bases, with 6 bases sitting between them. CDR3 sequence (DNA): TGCGCCAGCAGCTTGGAGGGGGCAGATACGCAGTATTTT. Residues: CASSLEGADTQYF.

This rearrangement joins TRBV7-2 to TRBJ2-5; a possible D gene is TRBD1 (6 bases). Germline V CDR1 and CDR2: SGHTA, FQGNSA. The CDR3 has 16 amino acids. V lost 4 bases to trimming and J lost 2 bases, with 17 bases between them. CDR3 nucleotide sequence: TGTGCCAGCAGCTCCAGGGACACGTACTTACAAGAGACCCAGTACTTC. Its translation: CASSSRDTYLQETQYF.

This clone is a singleton in its sample. This chain joins TRBV15 and TRBJ2-5, with a tentative D call TRBD1 (6 bases). With 1 base removed from V and 4 bases from J, the gap between germline ends came to 10 bases. The CDR3 is 14 amino acids. The germline gives CDR1 LNHNV, CDR2 YYDKDF (reference sequence). The CDR3 sequence is CATSRGRRGETQYF. CDR3 sequence (DNA): TGTGCCACCAGCAGAGGGCGCAGGGGAGAGACCCAGTACTTC.